This TCR beta chain stems from a study of blood T cell repertoires in COVID-19. Original methodology: Estimation of nucleated cell counts relied on the amplification of reference gene primers. Here immunoSEQ multiplex PCR was the method, and the copy in TCRdb shows in-frame clones only, minus some. V, J and clone size were drawn from that table, and D and trimming were deduced from the DNA. This table holds approximately 68,000 clones, about 83% found once. The CDR3 loop spans 13 amino acids. Per the germline V gene, CDR1 is MNHEY and CDR2 is SVGAGI. Trimming at V came to 10 bases and at J to 4 bases, leaving 6 bases not matched to a gene.

The sequenced sample consisted of peripheral blood. V and J are TRBV6-5 and TRBJ1-3; 8 bases fit TRBD1. This TCR was sampled from an older woman with acute or convalescent COVID-19. CDR3 residues: CATRTGKGNTIYF. CDR3 nucleotides: TGTGCCACCCGGACAGGGAAAGGAAACACCATATATTTT.